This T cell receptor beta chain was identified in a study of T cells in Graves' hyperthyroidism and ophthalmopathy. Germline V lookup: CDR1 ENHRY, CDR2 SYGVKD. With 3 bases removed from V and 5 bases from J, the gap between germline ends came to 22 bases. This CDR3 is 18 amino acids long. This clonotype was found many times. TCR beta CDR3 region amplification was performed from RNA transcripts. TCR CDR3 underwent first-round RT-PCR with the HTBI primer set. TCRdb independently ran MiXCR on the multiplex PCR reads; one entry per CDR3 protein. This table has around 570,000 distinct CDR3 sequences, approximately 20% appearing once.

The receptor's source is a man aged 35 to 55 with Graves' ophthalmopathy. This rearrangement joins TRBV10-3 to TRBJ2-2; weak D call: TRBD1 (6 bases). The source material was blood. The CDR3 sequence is CAISDPSRDTRGTGELFF. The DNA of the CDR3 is TGTGCCATCAGTGACCCGTCCCGGGACACCCGGGGAACCGGGGAGCTGTTTTTT.